This T cell receptor beta chain originates from a study of cytomegalovirus exposure and HLA in healthy donors. This PCR relied on a set of 60 Vbeta primers and 13 Jbeta primers. Generated by immunoSEQ multiplex PCR, the TCRdb table keeps only in-frame clones and is missing some. Of around 150,000 clones listed, roughly 73% are singletons. V trimming: 2 bases; J trimming: 3 bases; junction bases outside the gene matches: 2. The germline V gene has CDR1 SGHVS and CDR2 FQNEAQ. The CDR3 extends over 14 amino acids. Sequencing was carried out using PBMCs. This chain joins TRBV7-8 and TRBJ2-7; 9 bases align to TRBD2. This sequence originates from a human donor in good health. CDR3 protein: CASSLTTSGYEQYF. The CDR3 nucleotides read TGTGCCAGCAGCTTAACGACTAGCGGCTACGAGCAGTACTTC. The entire variable domain, with the rest obtained from reference TRBV7-8 and TRBJ2-7, is as follows: GAGVSQSPRYKVAKRGQDVALRCDPISGHVSLFWYQQALGQGPEFLTYFQNEAQLDKSGLPSDRFFAERPEGSVSTLKIQRTQQEDSAVYLCASSLTTSGYEQYFGPGTRLTVT.